This T cell receptor beta chain was documented in a study of blood T cell repertoires in COVID-19. Assay: immunoSEQ multiplex PCR; the TCRdb copy retains only in-frame clones and omits some. Among around 150,000 clones listed, 84% were seen once. The TCR comes from a man between 70 and 80 years old with acute or convalescent COVID-19. Sequencing was performed on peripheral blood.

The DNA for the CDR3 is TGTGCCAGCAGCTTCAAACAGGGCCGGCCCACTGAAGCTTTCTTT. Its protein product is CASSFKQGRPTEAFF. The chain has TRBV5-5 and TRBJ1-1; the D gene is possibly TRBD1 (6 bases). The CDR3 contains 15 residues. V shed 2 bases and J shed 4 bases, with 15 bases lying between them. Germline V gives CDR1 SGHKS, CDR2 YYEKEE (reference sequence).